These 19 T cell receptor beta chains were sequenced from one sample in a study of blood T cell repertoires in COVID-19. Sequencing was performed with immunoSEQ multiplex PCR; in TCRdb, only in-frame clones are kept and a portion is missing. The data contain approximately 250,000 clones, 85% of them seen just once; the ten biggest clones take up 5% to 6.5%. The sequencing sample was made of peripheral blood. These receptor sequences come from a middle-aged man with COVID-19, enrolled during active disease.

The genes are TRBV9 and TRBJ2-1; 7 positions match TRBD1. Looked up from germline, CDR1 is SGDLS and CDR2 is YYNGEE. The CDR3 contains 15 residues. V dropped 0 bases and J dropped 4; count of bases not matched to a gene: 4. The CDR3: CASSVAGGQYNEQFF. CDR3 DNA sequence: TGTGCCAGCAGCGTAGCAGGGGGTCAGTACAATGAGCAGTTCTTC.

The chain is built from TRBV24-1 and TRBJ2-2; 12 bases are a match to TRBD1. This CDR3 is built from 17 residues. Losses at the gene ends were 1 base for V and 4 bases for J; bases not matched to a gene: 3. Germline V gives CDR1 KGHDR, CDR2 SFDVKD. CDR3 nucleotide sequence: TGTGCCACCAGTGATTTAGGGACAGGGGGCATCACCGGGGAGCTGTTTTTT. This codes for CATSDLGTGGITGELFF.

The chain is built from TRBV11-3 and TRBJ2-3, with TRBD2 as a possible D gene (6 bases). Germline loops: CDR1 SGHNT, CDR2 YENEEA. Trimming pared 0 bases from V and 10 bases from J, leaving 14 bases between. This CDR3 has 14 residues. As DNA, the CDR3 is TGTGCCAGCAGCTTAGATCCGATCGGGGGACCGCAGTATTTT. This codes for CASSLDPIGGPQYF. Full variable domain (rest looked up from reference TRBV11-3 and TRBJ2-3): EAGVVQSPRYKIIEKKQPVAFWCNPISGHNTLYWYLQNLGQGPELLIRYENEEAVDDSQLPKDRFSAERLKGVDSTLKIQPAELGDSAVYLCASSLDPIGGPQYFGPGTRLTVL.

This clone was seen once. V is TRBV30 and J is TRBJ1-6, with D tentatively TRBD1 (5 bases). The CDR3 loop spans 13 amino acids. The germline V and J ends were trimmed by 4 bases and 7 bases, with 11 bases remaining between them. In germline, CDR1 is GTSNPN, CDR2 SVGIG (reference sequence). The DNA for the CDR3 is TGTGCCTGGACCGTCAGACAGAATTCACCCCTCCACTTT. Translation gives CAWTVRQNSPLHF.

V and J are TRBV7-3 and TRBJ2-1; TRBD2 matches at 7 bases. The CDR3 has 13 amino acids. Losses at the gene ends were 2 bases for V and 8 bases for J; bases not matched to a gene: 3. Per the germline V gene, CDR1 is SGHTA and CDR2 is FQGTGA. The CDR3 loop is CASSLRRGDEQFF. In nucleotides, the CDR3 is TGTGCCAGCAGCTTACGCCGGGGGGATGAGCAGTTCTTC. Using reference TRBV7-3 and TRBJ2-1 for the parts outside the CDR3, the full variable domain is GAGVSQTPSNKVTEKGKYVELRCDPISGHTALYWYRQSLGQGPEFLIYFQGTGAADDSGLPNDRFFAVRPEGSVSTLKIQRTERGDSAVYLCASSLRRGDEQFFGPGTRLTVL.

This chain uses TRBV2 with TRBJ1-5; the match to TRBD1 covers 7 bases. The CDR3 extends over 14 amino acids. Germline lookup yields CDR1 SNHLY and CDR2 FYNNEI. After removal of 3 bases from V and 3 bases from J, the junction contained 2 bases not matched to a gene. CDR3 region: CASSEGQTNQPQHF. The CDR3 DNA sequence: TGTGCCAGCAGTGAGGGACAGACCAATCAGCCCCAGCATTTT.

This clone has just a few counts. The J gene is TRBJ2-1, the V gene TRBV27, with D perhaps TRBD2 (5 bases). V was cut by 2 bases and J by 7 bases, with 12 bases left in between. There are 14 residues in the CDR3. From germline, CDR1 is MNHEY and CDR2 SMNVEV (reference sequence). CDR3 nucleotide sequence: TGTGCCAGCAGTTTAGGACTCGGGTGGAATGAGCAGTTCTTC. Its translation is CASSLGLGWNEQFF.

V gene TRBV20-1 combines with J gene TRBJ1-4; 10 bases map to TRBD1. J gave up 8 bases and V 3 bases, and 12 bases lay outside the gene matches. The CDR3 extends over 16 amino acids. Germline CDR1 reads DFQATT; CDR2 reads SNEGSKA (reference sequence). For the CDR3, the DNA is TGCAGTGCTAGTGGGACAGGGGCCCCGATCGCGGAAAAACTGTTTTTT. This gives the protein CSASGTGAPIAEKLFF.

This clone was recorded only once. This sequence joins TRBV7-9 and TRBJ1-3; TRBD1 might be the D (5 bases). Trimming left V 2 bases short and J 4 bases short, with 9 bases between. From germline, CDR1 is SEHNR and CDR2 FQNEAQ (reference sequence). The CDR3 runs to 14 residues. The CDR3: CASSLSGNGNTIYF. CDR3 sequence (DNA): TGTGCCAGCAGCTTATCAGGGAACGGAAACACCATATATTTT.

The chain combines TRBV6-5 with TRBJ2-1, with D hard to call. This CDR3 contains 12 residues. Germline-derived CDR1 and CDR2 are MNHEY and SVGAGI. Trimming shortened V by 6 bases and J by 6 bases, and 9 bases separated the two germline ends. The CDR3 reads CASSRMANEQFF. For the CDR3, the DNA is TGTGCCAGCAGCCGCATGGCCAATGAGCAGTTCTTC.

DNA for the CDR3: TGTGCCAGTAGTATAGCACACCCCATGACAGGGGGCCCCCTAGCCAAAAACATTCAGTACTTC. As protein: CASSIAHPMTGGPLAKNIQYF. This chain links TRBV19 with TRBJ2-4, with 10 positions matching TRBD1. This CDR3 spans 21 amino acids. J lost 0 bases, V lost 1 base, and 15 bases had no gene match. Germline V CDR1 and CDR2: LNHDA, SQIVND (reference sequence).

This clone came up a few times. This chain uses TRBV7-9 with TRBJ2-2; maybe TRBD2 (5 bases). V was cut by 4 bases and J by 6 bases, with 27 bases left in between. The germline CDR1 and CDR2 sequences are SEHNR and FQNEAQ (reference sequence). The CDR3 sequence is 19 residues long. CDR3 protein: CASSSLSVRKGVWAGELFF. DNA of the CDR3: TGTGCCAGCAGCTCCCTCAGTGTTCGTAAGGGAGTGTGGGCCGGGGAGCTGTTTTTT.

The chain carries TRBV5-4 and TRBJ1-1; 7 nucleotides align to TRBD1. Looked up from germline, CDR1 is SGHNT and CDR2 is YYREEE (reference sequence). CDR3 size: 14 residues. Trimming at V came to 4 bases and at J to 2 bases, leaving 5 bases not matched to a gene. The CDR3 DNA sequence: TGTGCCAGCAGCAATCAGGGGGACAACACTGAAGCTTTCTTT. Protein product: CASSNQGDNTEAFF.

The J gene is TRBJ2-7, the V gene TRBV10-3; possible D gene TRBD2, 7 bases. Trimming stripped 0 bases from V and 3 bases from J, with 15 bases between. Germline CDR1 is ENHRY and CDR2 is SYGVKD. This CDR3 contains 16 residues. CDR3 in DNA: TGTGCCATCAGTGAGTCGGGCGGGGGCACCGTCTACGAGCAGTACTTC. This encodes CAISESGGGTVYEQYF.

J is TRBJ2-3 and V is TRBV5-4; a possible D gene is TRBD2 (6 bases). Per germline, CDR1 SGHNT and CDR2 YYREEE (reference sequence). CDR3 length equals 15 residues. V gave up 0 bases and J gave up 0 bases, with 8 bases separating them. CDR3 loop: CASSLVAGSTDTQYF. In DNA form, the CDR3 reads TGTGCCAGCAGCTTGGTGGCGGGGAGCACAGATACGCAGTATTTT.

This chain links TRBV6-2 or TRBV6-3 with TRBJ1-2; no firm D call. From germline, CDR1 is MNHEY and CDR2 SVGEGT. This CDR3 contains 14 residues. V lost 6 bases and J lost 7, with 18 bases in between. The CDR3 is CASSRREGLGGYTF. The CDR3 DNA reads as TGTGCCAGCAGCCGCAGAGAGGGCTTGGGTGGCTACACCTTC.

The chain carries TRBV27 and TRBJ2-7; D is unclear. Germline assignment: CDR1 MNHEY and CDR2 SMNVEV (reference sequence). V was cut by 2 bases and J by 3 bases, with 11 bases left in between. This CDR3 comprises 14 residues. CDR3 DNA: TGTGCCAGCAGTTTAGATGGCAGGTTCTACGAGCAGTACTTC. As protein: CASSLDGRFYEQYF.

This clone was seen a handful of times. J is TRBJ1-2 and V is TRBV7-8; possibly TRBD1 for D (6 bases). Germline values: CDR1 SGHVS, CDR2 FQNEAQ. The ends were cut back, 1 base at V and 5 bases at J, with 11 bases in the middle. The CDR3 is made up of 14 amino acids. In DNA form, the CDR3 reads TGTGCCAGCAGCTTAGGGACAGTTGTATATGGCTACACCTTC. The encoded protein is CASSLGTVVYGYTF.

The chain uses TRBV28 and TRBJ2-7; perhaps TRBD2 as D (5 bases). The germline CDR1 and CDR2 sequences are MDHEN and SYDVKM. Deletions cut 8 bases from V and 0 bases from J, with 17 bases between. There are 15 residues in the CDR3. CDR3 bases: TGTGCCAGCCTAGCCGGGCAGGTGTTCTCCTACGAGCAGTACTTC. This sequence encodes CASLAGQVFSYEQYF.